This T cell receptor beta chain is drawn from a study of long-term antiretroviral therapy in people with HIV. With survey level as its setting, the immunoSEQ assay was v3.0. Generated by immunoSEQ multiplex PCR, the TCRdb table keeps only in-frame clones and is missing some. The sample contains about 36,000 clones, over 75% of which appear only once. The source of this sequence is a man aged 18-30 years with HIV. The starting material was unsorted PBMCs, obtained 0.6 years after starting antiretroviral therapy.

The CDR3 DNA reads TGTGCCAGCATGGGCGGCACTGAAGCTTTCTTT. Protein: CASMGGTEAFF. This chain joins TRBV25-1 and TRBJ1-1; D is unresolved. V shed 7 bases and J shed 4 bases, with 7 bases lying between them. This CDR3 has 11 residues. Germline V gene data show CDR1 as MGHDK and CDR2 as SYGVNS. Full variable domain (outside the CDR3, taken from reference TRBV25-1 and TRBJ1-1): EADIYQTPRYLVIGTGKKITLECSQTMGHDKMYWYQQDPGMELHLIHYSYGVNSTEKGDLSSESTVSRIRTEHFPLTLESARPSHTSQYLCASMGGTEAFFGQGTRLTVV.